The 9 T cell receptor beta chains below all came from one sample that was sequenced in a study of T cell repertoires in cytomegalovirus infection (dated by TCRdb to about 2019). The treatment or condition label, as the study defines it: in vitro stimulation with specific CMV peptide epitopes to enrich CMV-specific T cells. No cognate antigen is known for these TCRs. For sequencing, an Illumina HiSeq 1500 was employed. In-frame beta chains were kept once TCRdb had trimmed the public reads at Q25 with fastp and called clones with MiXCR. Rows matching on CDR3 protein sequence are summarized as one entry with the most common DNA and genes. Present in this sample are 450,000 to 600,000 distinct CDR3 sequences, under 45% of which were seen just once. 35% to 50% of the sample belongs to the ten largest clones. The sample consisted of cultured PBMCs, taken from culture after CMV antigen stimulation. These receptors all stem from a human donor in good health (CMV status not recorded). Some clones in this sample may be carry-over from other donors' samples.

The table lists this clonotype with a few counts. V is TRBV6-5 and J is TRBJ1-2, with D uncertain. Germline lookup yields CDR1 MNHEY and CDR2 SVGAGI. Trimming took off 2 bases at V and 1 base at J, with 8 bases between the two ends. The CDR3 contains 14 residues. The CDR3: CASSYGRDNYGYTF. DNA for the CDR3: TGTGCCAGCAGTTACGGGAGAGATAACTATGGCTACACCTTC.

V is TRBV7-9 and J is TRBJ1-1, with D possibly being TRBD1 (5 bases). Germline V gives CDR1 SEHNR, CDR2 FQNEAQ (reference sequence). V gave up 5 bases and J gave up 2 bases, with 15 bases separating them. There are 15 residues in the CDR3. The CDR3 is CASSPRGAPNTEAFF. The DNA for the CDR3 is TGTGCCAGCAGCCCACGAGGGGCGCCCAACACTGAAGCTTTCTTT.

This clonotype was seen a handful of times. The V and J genes are TRBV6-1 and TRBJ1-2, with D perhaps matching TRBD1 (5 bases). From germline, CDR1 is MNHNS and CDR2 SASEGT. Between the trimmed V and J ends, which lost 7 bases and 5 bases, there was a span of 17 bases. The CDR3 has 14 residues. The CDR3 region has the DNA TGTGCCAGCATCCGACCGGGGGAGTTTTATGGCTACACCTTC. As protein: CASIRPGEFYGYTF.

The V and J genes are TRBV7-2 and TRBJ2-6; maybe TRBD2 (6 bases). The germline V gene encodes CDR1 SGHTA and CDR2 FQGNSA. The CDR3 contains 12 residues. The V end lost 5 bases, the J end lost 12 bases, and 11 bases lay between the germline ends. CDR3 region: CASSRSGGVLTF. The CDR3 bases are TGTGCCAGCAGCCGCTCCGGGGGCGTCCTGACTTTC.

Many counts were recorded for this clonotype. The chain couples TRBV7-2 to TRBJ2-3, with D possibly called TRBD1 or TRBD2 (5 bases each). CDR1 SGHTA and CDR2 FQGNSA come from the germline V gene. The CDR3 runs to 17 residues. The germline V and J ends were trimmed by 5 bases and 0 bases, with 18 bases remaining between them. As DNA, the CDR3 is TGTGCCAGCAGCCCCCGAGGGGACCCCATCAGCACAGATACGCAGTATTTT. Its protein product is CASSPRGDPISTDTQYF.

This clonotype was observed a handful of times. The chain uses TRBV7-2 and TRBJ2-1, with D hard to call. The V end was cut by 3 bases, the J end by 0 bases, with 6 bases between. The CDR3 runs to 14 residues. The germline V gene encodes CDR1 SGHTA and CDR2 FQGNSA. The CDR3 loop reads CASSFRPSYNEQFF. The CDR3 DNA follows: TGTGCCAGCAGCTTCCGCCCCTCCTACAATGAGCAGTTCTTC.

The V and J genes are TRBV7-9 and TRBJ2-7, with D perhaps matching TRBD1 (6 bases). The germline V and J ends were trimmed by 3 bases and 4 bases, with 13 bases remaining between them. There are 14 residues in the CDR3. In germline, CDR1 is SEHNR, CDR2 FQNEAQ (reference sequence). The CDR3 spells CASSLVQGWYEQYF. DNA for the CDR3: TGTGCCAGCAGCTTGGTACAGGGTTGGTACGAGCAGTACTTC.

This clonotype was recorded a few times. The chain recombines TRBV28 with TRBJ2-5; D unclear. This CDR3 is 13 amino acids long. The germline gives CDR1 MDHEN, CDR2 SYDVKM. V lost 4 bases, J lost 4 bases, and 10 bases lay in between. The CDR3 DNA reads TGTGCCAGCAGTTGGATACCCGCAGAGACCCAGTACTTC. Translated, it gives CASSWIPAETQYF.

This clonotype was observed a few times. The V gene is TRBV12-3 or TRBV12-4, the J gene TRBJ2-1; TRBD2 agrees at 7 bases. CDR3 size: 14 residues. With 4 bases clipped from V and 10 bases from J, the junction kept 10 bases outside the gene matches. The CDR3 nucleotides read TGTGCCAGCAGTTGGACTAGGGAGAAGGGGGAGCAGTTCTTC. Translation gives CASSWTREKGEQFF.